This TCR beta chain was recorded in a study of early T cells in non-severe SARS-CoV-2 infection (TCRdb year 2021). The study in broad terms: Bulk RNA from unsorted whole blood was used for TCR sequencing, so alpha and beta chains could not be paired. The study at large found these results: VDJdb matching was skewed toward anti-spike CD8 responses, so virus-specific expansions were likely underestimated and private and CD4 specificities were missed.

Library prep was done by 5' RACE. TCRdb records NextSeq 500 as the sequencer. To correct for sequencing error and PCR bias, the TCR library protocol tagged individual cDNA molecules with unique molecular identifiers. Both TCR alpha and beta chains were sequenced, and tight co-correlation was observed between alpha and beta sequence abundances in each sample. The authors' pipeline ran thus. Decombinator V4 was used to annotate TCR sequences for V gene, J gene and CDR3. TCRs were defined as expanded if a significant change between any two time points was detected under a Poisson model with p below 0.0001. TCR abundances were normalised to the total number of TCRs sequenced in each sample and reported as counts per million. MAIT TCRs were defined by TRAV1-2 paired with TRAJ12, TRAJ20 or TRAJ33, and iNKT TCRs by TRAV10 paired with TRAJ18. A search of VDJdb, accessed on 1 November 2021, was run for TCRs annotated to CMV, EBV and SARS-CoV-2, with TCRs annotated for multiple antigens excluded. TCRdb redid the processing of the public reads, applying fastp at Q25 and MiXCR, and retained in-frame beta chains. Under each unique CDR3 protein, matching rows form one entry showing the most common genes and DNA. TCRdb, not the original authors, processed these V and J calls. The sample table records 55,000 to 75,000 distinct CDR3 sequences; approximately 9.1% of these occur just once. 15% to 19% of the sample is held by the ten biggest clonotypes.

On this clonotype: Its antigen specificity is not known. There are no base qualities to consult, and no much larger clone falls within one base.

From cysteine to phenylalanine, the CDR3 is 16 amino acids long. Left in the record is the CDR3 DNA by itself, 48 bases read in frame from the first base. Sequences LGHDT (CDR1) and YNNKEL (CDR2) are obtained from the germline V gene (reference sequence). Trimming accounts for 4 bases at V and 6 bases at J, while the number of junction bases matched to no gene is 8. The study was a case-control design nested within a healthcare worker cohort in London, UK, with weekly nasopharyngeal swab PCR tests and blood sampling. Between 23 and 31 March 2020, the week of the UK lockdown, healthcare workers were enrolled and then followed up weekly for as long as 16 weeks.

This specimen consisted of whole blood, obtained at baseline. Recombination joined TRBV3-1 with TRBJ2-1, with TRBD2 identical over 11 junction bases. The receptor comes from an adult who was a healthcare worker with PCR-confirmed SARS-CoV-2 infection or an uninfected control (not recorded which). The CDR3 reads as follows: CASSRYSGRASNEQFF. The sequenced DNA is TGTGCCAGCAGCCGTTATAGCGGGAGGGCCTCCAATGAGCAGTTCTTC.